These T cell receptor beta chains were read from a single sample in a study of T-cell memory formation after mild COVID-19. TCRdb analysed the 5' RACE reads with MiXCR anew, one entry per CDR3 protein. This sample has 190,000 or so distinct CDR3 sequences; over 9.5% occur once, and the top ten carry approximately 2.8%. The sequencing input was PBMCs or a T cell subset sorted from them (not recorded which). The receptors were sampled from a man between 18 and 35 years old who had mild COVID-19 (a few samples of this study predate the infection). Cell type and time point are not known. Each CDR3 is given with its conserved first and last residue. The D gene is left open where the match is weak. Not every row has a clone size; where given, it reads once, few, many or a size class.

13	few	TRBJ1-2	.	TRBV7-8	TGTGCCAGCAGCTTGAGGGTAAACTATGGCTACACCTTC	CASSLRVNYGYTF
12	many	TRBJ2-5	.	TRBV7-2	TGTGCCAGCAGCTTATCCAAAGAGACCCAGTACTTC	CASSLSKETQYF
12	.	TRBJ1-6	.	TRBV2	TGTGCCAGCAGTGACCCCGCGACACCCCTCCACTTT	CASSDPATPLHF
18	few	TRBJ2-1	TRBD2	TRBV10-3	TGTGCCATCAGTGTAGGTAGCGGGGGGTTAATCTCGTACAATGAGCAGTTCTTC	CAISVGSGGLISYNEQFF
18	many	TRBJ2-2	TRBD2	TRBV12-3/TRBV12-4	TGTGCCAGCAGTTTAGGAAGTAGCGGGGGATGGAACACCGGGGAGCTGTTTTTT	CASSLGSSGGWNTGELFF
15	few	TRBJ2-1	.	TRBV7-2	TGTGCCAGCAGCCCCGCCGGGTACTCCTACAATGAGCAGTTCTTC	CASSPAGYSYNEQFF
14	few	TRBJ1-5	TRBD1	TRBV5-6	TGTGCCAGCAGCCTGGGGACAGTTGAGCAGCCCCAGCATTTT	CASSLGTVEQPQHF
13	few	TRBJ2-5	.	TRBV7-9	TGTGCCAGCAGTCATTCGATGATGGAGACCCAGTACTTC	CASSHSMMETQYF
15	.	TRBJ2-6	.	TRBV12-3/TRBV12-4	TGTGCCAGCAGCACAGGGCACAGTGGGGCCAACGTCCTGACTTTC	CASSTGHSGANVLTF
14	.	TRBJ2-5	TRBD2	TRBV3-1	TGTGCCAGCAGCCAAGGGACTAGCGGGGAGACCCAGTACTTC	CASSQGTSGETQYF
18	few	TRBJ2-3	.	TRBV11-2	TGTGCCAGCAGCTTAGAATCAGGCGCGGGGGCCGTCACAGATACGCAGTATTTT	CASSLESGAGAVTDTQYF
15	.	TRBJ1-5	.	TRBV7-2	TGTGCCAGCAGCTCCCCCGCGGTTGGTCTTCAGCCCCAGCATTTT	CASSSPAVGLQPQHF
16	few	TRBJ1-6	TRBD1	TRBV5-1	TGCGCCAGCAGCCCCCGAACAGGGGAGCATAATTCACCCCTCCACTTT	CASSPRTGEHNSPLHF
16	.	TRBJ2-3	.	TRBV18	TGTGCCAGCTCACCACCGACGTTGCGAGTAACAGATACGCAGTATTTT	CASSPPTLRVTDTQYF
12	.	TRBJ1-2	.	TRBV29-1	TGCAGCGCCAGAGATTTTAACTATGGCTACACCTTC	CSARDFNYGYTF
14	.	TRBJ2-7	.	TRBV4-2	TGTGCCAGCAGCCAAGGGCAGCCCGGGGACGAGCAGTACTTC	CASSQGQPGDEQYF
16	.	TRBJ1-1	.	TRBV5-1	TGCGCCAGCAGCTTCGTCCCAGACCTTCTGCGCACTGAAGCTTTCTTT	CASSFVPDLLRTEAFF
15	many	TRBJ2-3	TRBD1	TRBV5-1	TGCGCCAGCAGCTTGGGGGACAGGGCCGGCGATACGCAGTATTTT	CASSLGDRAGDTQYF
12	many	TRBJ1-1	.	TRBV4-2	TGTGCCAGCAGCCATCCGGGCGCTGAAGCTTTCTTT	CASSHPGAEAFF
12	few	TRBJ1-5	.	TRBV24-1	TGTGCCACCAGTGACCATCGACAGCCCCAGCATTTT	CATSDHRQPQHF
12	.	TRBJ1-5	TRBD1	TRBV2	TGTGCCAGCAAGACAGGGGGTCAGCCCCAGCATTTT	CASKTGGQPQHF
14	few	TRBJ2-5	TRBD1	TRBV5-1	TGCGCCAGCACCGGACAGGGTCTTGAGGAGACCCAGTACTTC	CASTGQGLEETQYF
13	.	TRBJ1-2	.	TRBV10-1	TGCGCCAGCAGTGAGAGCGGCCATTATGGCTACACCTTC	CASSESGHYGYTF
14	.	TRBJ1-1	TRBD1	TRBV20-1	TGCAGTGCTAGACCGGGACAGGGAGTCCCTGAAGCTTTCTTT	CSARPGQGVPEAFF
12	many	TRBJ2-5	.	TRBV18	TGTGCCAGCAGCCCCCGCGGGGAGACCCAGTACTTC	CASSPRGETQYF
14	few	TRBJ2-5	TRBD2	TRBV5-1	TGCGCCAGCGGATACGGGGGGTACCAAGAGACCCAGTACTTC	CASGYGGYQETQYF
14	few	TRBJ2-3	TRBD2	TRBV5-1	TGCGCCAGCACAAGACTAGCTTTCGCAGATACGCAGTATTTT	CASTRLAFADTQYF
17	.	TRBJ2-3	TRBD2	TRBV4-3	TGCGCCAGCAGCCAAGTGGCGGGGGGATCTAGCACAGATACGCAGTATTTT	CASSQVAGGSSTDTQYF
13	few	TRBJ1-5	.	TRBV27	TGTGCCAGCAGATCAGGGTGGGACCAGCCCCAGCATTTT	CASRSGWDQPQHF
15	.	TRBJ1-1	.	TRBV6-5	TGTGCCAGCAGTTACTCGCAGCCTATGAACACTGAAGCTTTCTTT	CASSYSQPMNTEAFF
13	few	TRBJ2-7	.	TRBV5-8	TGTGCCAGCAGTTCCCTGGTCCCTTACGAGCAGTACTTC	CASSSLVPYEQYF
15	many	TRBJ1-4	TRBD1	TRBV7-9	TGTGCCAGCAGCAAGGGGGCAATCATAAATGAAAAACTGTTTTTT	CASSKGAIINEKLFF
15	many	TRBJ1-5	.	TRBV5-1	TGCGCCAGCAGCTTGGGGCCGGGCGGCAATCAGCCCCAGCATTTT	CASSLGPGGNQPQHF
11	few	TRBJ2-5	.	TRBV29-1	TGCAGCGTTTCCCAGGGGTCGACCCAGTACTTC	CSVSQGSTQYF
14	few	TRBJ2-7	.	TRBV5-1	TGCGCCAGCAGCTTACGACAAGCTTCCTACGAGCAGTACTTC	CASSLRQASYEQYF
15	.	TRBJ2-1	TRBD2	TRBV6-5	TGTGCCAGCAGTTACGCTAGCGGGGGGGCACATGAGCAGTTCTTC	CASSYASGGAHEQFF
13	.	TRBJ2-7	.	TRBV5-1	TGCGCCAGCAGTCGGGGACATTTCCCCGAGCAGTACTTC	CASSRGHFPEQYF
14	few	TRBJ2-3	.	TRBV10-3	TGTGCCATCAGTGAGGTAACAGGGACAGATACGCAGTATTTT	CAISEVTGTDTQYF
16	few	TRBJ1-2	.	TRBV5-1	TGCGCCAGCAGCCCCGCCCCAGGGAGGCCAAACTATGGCTACACCTTC	CASSPAPGRPNYGYTF
15	.	TRBJ2-3	.	TRBV6-2/TRBV6-3	TGTGCCAGCAGCCTGGGACTGTCCGGGGGTGGTACGCAGTATTTT	CASSLGLSGGGTQYF
15	few	TRBJ1-2	TRBD1	TRBV5-1	TGCGCCAGCAGCTTCCAGGGACAGGGGGACCATGGCTACACCTTC	CASSFQGQGDHGYTF
14	many	TRBJ2-5	.	TRBV7-2	TGTGCCAGCAGCTCATATGGCGCCCAAGAGACCCAGTACTTC	CASSSYGAQETQYF
17	few	TRBJ2-1	.	TRBV7-2	TGTGCCAGCAGCAAACCCCCCCGGGACACTTCCTACAATGAGCAGTTCTTC	CASSKPPRDTSYNEQFF
12	.	TRBJ2-1	.	TRBV30	TGTGCCTGGAACAACGGAAACAATGAGCAGTTCTTC	CAWNNGNNEQFF
15	few	TRBJ1-4	.	TRBV6-2/TRBV6-3	TGTGCCAGCAGTCCGTCGGGCGCGGCTAATGAAAAACTGTTTTTT	CASSPSGAANEKLFF
13	.	TRBJ2-1	TRBD1	TRBV5-1	TGCGCCAGCAGACGGGACAGGGGGAATGAGCAGTTCTTC	CASRRDRGNEQFF
14	many	TRBJ2-1	TRBD2	TRBV12-3/TRBV12-4	TGTGCCAGCAGTCCCACTAGCGGGGGCGATGAGCAGTTCTTC	CASSPTSGGDEQFF